The rows below give T cell receptor beta chains drawn from one sample of a study of T-cell reconstitution after alpha-beta-depleted transplantation in children. TCRdb itself ran the PCR reads through MiXCR, one entry per CDR3 protein. The data contain 500,000 to 650,000 distinct CDR3 sequences, around 10% of them seen just once; the ten biggest clones take up around 13%. The sequenced sample was PBMCs, mostly from graft donor cells, obtained 180 days after TCRalphabeta/CD19-depleted stem cell transplant. The source is a female patient aged 2 to 10 who had a stem cell transplant for aplastic anemia, so the T cells may come from the graft donor. Each CDR3 is given without its conserved first and last residue.

>TRBV13
ATRGETQY
>TRBV29-1
SVEWAIRGTGDLF
>TRBV6-2/TRBV6-3
ASSSVILGTGELF
>TRBV7-2
ASSFLAGEKLF
>TRBV28
ASSTPKGRANPFNYGYT
>TRBV5-1
ASSWRLAESAWGTDTQY
>TRBV4-1
ASSQLTGNTGELF
>TRBV9
ASSTRPSGSKETQY
>TRBV15
ATSRGGLAGDTQY
>TRBV5-1
ASSLTPGAKETQY
>TRBV20-1
SARDLGAGRGNEQF
>TRBV7-6
ASSPGLGAKNIQY
>TRBV15
ATSREDRGAGNTIY
>TRBV11-1
ASSQGTGARSTDTQY
>TRBV28
ASSLRTGVFQETQY
>TRBV18
ASSPDRLYTQY
>TRBV5-5
ASSWAKGEYTEAF
>TRBV28
ASSGYNSGANVLT
>TRBV5-1
ASRSSRAGGNEKLF
>TRBV19
ASSIDRVQPQH
>TRBV29-1
SASTSGKGTDTQY
>TRBV29-1
SVHTQGAPDTQY
>TRBV14
ASSQEEGSSGTINEQF
>TRBV7-9
ASSSQGINEQF
>TRBV3-1
ASSPYSGRYNEQF
>TRBV7-9
ASSLAGLNKHNEQF
>TRBV7-3
ASSPTGHTEAF
>TRBV4-2
ASSQQGTTPMSGNTIY
>TRBV12-3/TRBV12-4
ASRRTGVYEQY
>TRBV12-3/TRBV12-4
ASRPQGADTGELF
>TRBV10-3
AISERGQTWETQY
>TRBV28
ASATSEGRNTEAF
>TRBV6-1
ASRTSWVGYEQY
>TRBV12-3/TRBV12-4
ASTFTGGSGNTIY
>TRBV7-8
ASSPTGLENTIY
>TRBV20-1
SASPTVQETQY
>TRBV20-1
SAISDRTSSNQPQH
>TRBV9
ASSGRLAGPSGANVLT
>TRBV20-1
SARAGTGGGFYVYEQY
>TRBV5-1
ASSWRQDPNYGYT
>TRBV20-1
SAPDFSSTDTQY
>TRBV29-1
SVKGGRGLKTGELF
>TRBV12-5
ASGLNRDSYNEQF
>TRBV29-1
SVEDPSGLGNEQF
>TRBV28
ATRRDLRTGYNSPLH
>TRBV4-3
ASSRLTSGRTDTQY
>TRBV2
ASSGFVETQY
>TRBV28
ASSLFGSSSYNEQF
>TRBV29-1
SVYGQGDPFVNTEAF
>TRBV6-2/TRBV6-3
ASSYTTGVEQF
>TRBV12-3/TRBV12-4
ASTRMGFSTNEKLF
>TRBV4-1
ASSIPGQRTGIGGYT
>TRBV9
ASSVDRNSYEQY
>TRBV29-1
SGSLMGGTEAF